The 5 T cell receptor beta chains reported below all come from one sample, sequenced in a study of Ad26.COV2.S vaccination and SARS-CoV-2 variants. Regarding treatment: some 19 received Ad26.COV2.S at low or high dose, single or two shots; several received placebo; per-sample allocation not given. The investigators took samples on day 63 after the first vaccine or placebo injection. Clones were sequenced by immunoSEQ multiplex PCR, and TCRdb holds only the in-frame ones, with some missing. The data contain nearly 400,000 clones, around nine tenths of them singletons. The specimen was peripheral blood, collected in a trial of Ad26.COV2.S vaccine versus placebo. These TCRs come from a person between 18 and 59 years old who received the Ad26.COV2.S COVID-19 vaccine or a placebo.

The chain employs TRBV12-1 and TRBJ2-1; the D call TRBD2 from the table was never checked on the DNA. TRBV12-1 is labeled a pseudogene. The CDR3 contains 15 residues. CDR3 amino acids: CASSFVREAGGEQFF. The DNA of the CDR3 is TGTGCCAGCAGCTTTGTACGGGAGGCTGGTGGTGAGCAGTTCTTC.

The chain joins TRBV27 to TRBJ2-7, with 15 nucleotides matching TRBD2. Unmatched junction bases numbered 5, after V lost 5 bases and J lost 3 bases. Germline CDR1 and CDR2: MNHEY and SMNVEV (reference sequence). The CDR3 runs 16 residues. In DNA, the CDR3 is TGTGCCAGCAGTCCACGGACTAGCGGGAGGGTCTACGAGCAGTACTTC. It codes for CASSPRTSGRVYEQYF.

A single count supports this clone. The J gene is TRBJ2-3, the V gene TRBV7-2; D gene unclear. Germline CDR1 reads SGHTA; CDR2 reads FQGNSA. V was clipped by 1 base and J by 9 bases, with 8 bases between them. The CDR3 runs 12 residues. The CDR3 coding sequence is TGTGCCAGCAGCTTAGGCTACTCAACGCAGTATTTT. This sequence encodes CASSLGYSTQYF.

This chain joins TRBV20-1 and TRBJ2-7, with TRBD2 as a possible D gene (6 bases). V was trimmed by 3 bases and J by 6 bases, leaving 15 bases between them. The CDR3 length is 13 residues. Germline V gives CDR1 DFQATT, CDR2 SNEGSKA (reference sequence). CDR3 region: CSASGGSEVEQYF. Written as DNA, the CDR3 is TGCAGTGCTAGTGGGGGGAGCGAGGTCGAGCAGTACTTC.

The V and J genes are TRBV4-2 and TRBJ2-5, with 7 bases that match TRBD2. V was pared by 0 bases and J by 2 bases, with 0 bases of the junction left unmatched. Germline V CDR1 and CDR2: LGHNA, YNFKEQ. The CDR3 length is 14 residues. The CDR3 region has the DNA TGTGCCAGCAGCCAAGAGGGAGGGCAAGAGACCCAGTACTTC. It specifies CASSQEGGQETQYF.